These 26 T cell receptor beta chains came from one sample sequenced in a study of blood T cells in healthy people across ages. With a J-beta primer mix and a sample-barcoded 5' primer, a second PCR ran about 7 to 11 cycles. TCRdb independently ran MiXCR on the 5' RACE reads; one entry per CDR3 protein. The sample yields some 1.5 million distinct CDR3 sequences, approximately 39% seen once. Sequencing was done on a sample of blood. Receptor source: a woman aged 18-30 years in good health.

This clonotype was found a few times. This chain uses TRBV7-2 with TRBJ2-7; 11 positions match TRBD2. Trimming removed 1 base from V and 2 bases from J; junction bases left unmatched: 10. In germline, CDR1 is SGHTA, CDR2 FQGNSA. The CDR3 sequence is 18 residues long. In DNA, the CDR3 is TGTGCCAGCAGCTTAGGCGCTAGCGGGAGGCGAAAAGCCTACGAGCAGTACTTC. It encodes CASSLGASGRRKAYEQYF.

To note about this clonotype: One end of the junction is discordant with germline, which a read error may explain. The V and J genes are TRBV3-1 and TRBJ1-1; D not certain. CDR1 and CDR2 (germline): LGHDT, YNNKEL (reference sequence). There are 13 residues in the CDR3. CDR3 residues: CVSSQVEETEAFF. The CDR3 nucleotides read TGTGTCAGCAGCCAAGTAGAGGAGACTGAAGCTTTCTTT. Complete variable domain (other parts from reference TRBV3-1 and TRBJ1-1): DTAVSQTPKYLVTQMGNDKSIKCEQNLGHDTMYWYKQDSKKFLKIMFSYNNKELIINETVPNRFSPKSPDKAHLNLHINSLELGDSAVYFCVSSQVEETEAFFGQGTRLTVV.

In regard to this clonotype: The junction shows a germline mismatch at one end, possibly a read error. J is TRBJ2-1 and V is TRBV7-2; 9 nucleotides match TRBD1. There are 16 residues in the CDR3. The germline gives CDR1 SGHTA, CDR2 FQGNSA. The CDR3 bases are TGTGCCAGCAGCTTTTGGGGGGACAGGGTTTTCAATGTGCAGTTCTTC. Its translation is CASSFWGDRVFNVQFF.

CDR3 nucleotides: TGTGCCAGCAGCTTAAGACCAGGGGCAACTAATGAAAAACTGTTTTTT. Translated: CASSLRPGATNEKLFF. The chain uses TRBV7-2 and TRBJ1-4; D is perhaps TRBD1 (6 bases). V gave up 2 bases and J gave up 0 bases, with 10 bases separating them. The germline CDR1 and CDR2 sequences are SGHTA and FQGNSA. The CDR3 runs to 16 residues.

This clonotype has more than one count but fewer than ten. The CDR3 sequence is CSARPWTATDTQYF. Written as DNA, the CDR3 is TGCAGTGCTAGACCCTGGACTGCCACAGATACGCAGTATTTT. The chain has TRBV20-1 and TRBJ2-3, with D maybe TRBD2 (5 bases). The germline V and J ends were trimmed by 2 bases and 2 bases, with 11 bases remaining between them. Germline V gene sequence: CDR1 DFQATT, CDR2 SNEGSKA (reference sequence). This CDR3 spans 14 amino acids.

The chain has TRBV20-1 and TRBJ1-2; D is unresolved. Germline CDR1 and CDR2: DFQATT and SNEGSKA (reference sequence). V dropped 6 bases and J dropped 6 bases, with 8 bases sitting between them. The CDR3 runs 10 residues. CDR3 region: CSASDHGYTF. The CDR3 DNA reads as TGCAGTGCGTCAGATCATGGCTACACCTTC.

This clonotype has just one count. The chain employs TRBV27 and TRBJ2-3, with TRBD2 matching 9 bases. The CDR3 spans 14 residues. V dropped 3 bases and J dropped 7; count of bases not matched to a gene: 5. Germline V lookup: CDR1 MNHEY, CDR2 SMNVEV (reference sequence). The DNA for the CDR3 is TGTGCCAGCAGTTTTAGCGGGGGCATGAATACGCAGTATTTT. Its protein product is CASSFSGGMNTQYF.

The chain links TRBV18 to TRBJ2-1, with no clear D. Germline CDR1 and CDR2: KGHSH and LQKENI. The CDR3 is made up of 14 amino acids. Trimming stripped 3 bases from V and 6 bases from J, with 12 bases between. The CDR3 region is CASSPVGAGNEQFF. In DNA, the CDR3 is TGTGCCAGCTCACCGGTCGGCGCCGGCAATGAGCAGTTCTTC.

The CDR3 here is CSARNPNRGITEAFF. In nucleotides, the CDR3 is TGCAGTGCTAGAAACCCGAACAGGGGTATTACTGAAGCTTTCTTT. The rearrangement uses TRBV20-1 and TRBJ1-1; TRBD1 matches at 7 bases. CDR1 and CDR2 from the germline V gene are DFQATT and SNEGSKA (reference sequence). The CDR3 runs 15 residues. V shed 2 bases and J 5 bases; nucleotides not matched to a gene: 11.

The rearrangement uses TRBV7-2 and TRBJ1-5, with 8 bases that match TRBD1. Losses at the gene ends were 1 base for V and 5 bases for J; bases not matched to a gene: 10. CDR3 length: 17 residues. The germline V gene encodes CDR1 SGHTA and CDR2 FQGNSA. The CDR3 region is CASSLDGTGGAYQPQHF. In DNA form, the CDR3 reads TGTGCCAGCAGCTTAGACGGGACAGGTGGAGCCTATCAGCCCCAGCATTTT.

The chain employs TRBV28 and TRBJ1-5, with 7 bases aligning to TRBD1. The germline V gene encodes CDR1 MDHEN and CDR2 SYDVKM. CDR3 length: 14 amino acids. V trimming: 3 bases; J trimming: 5 bases; junction bases outside the gene matches: 4. The CDR3 DNA reads as TGTGCCAGCAGTTTTAACAGGGGAGATCAGCCCCAGCATTTT. Translating it yields CASSFNRGDQPQHF.

This chain joins TRBV21-1 and TRBJ1-5; the table gives TRBD1 as D, unverified against the DNA. TRBV21-1 is noted as a pseudogene. This CDR3 comprises 14 residues. As DNA, the CDR3 is TGTGCCAGCTTAACAGGCTGGGGCAATCAGCCCCAGCATTTT. Amino acid sequence: CASLTGWGNQPQHF.

The chain employs TRBV5-1 and TRBJ2-1; 8 bases align to TRBD1. The germline V gene encodes CDR1 SGHRS and CDR2 YFSETQ. CDR3 length: 15 amino acids. The ends lost 6 bases at V and 1 base at J; junction bases unmatched: 6. CDR3 sequence: CASTRTGLSYNEQFF. The CDR3 nucleotides are TGCGCCAGCACCCGGACAGGGCTTTCCTACAATGAGCAGTTCTTC.

The CDR3 bases are TGTGCCAGCAGCCCGGGGACAGGGAGGTTTGACTATGGCTACACCTTC. Its protein product is CASSPGTGRFDYGYTF. This chain joins TRBV12-3 or TRBV12-4 and TRBJ1-2, with 9 nucleotides matching TRBD1. The CDR3 sequence is 16 residues long. The V segment lost 6 bases and the J segment 3 bases; nucleotides outside the gene matches: 11.

This clonotype was counted ten times or more. The chain links TRBV10-3 to TRBJ2-1; TRBD2 matches at 9 bases. V lost 10 bases, J lost 6 bases, and 10 bases stayed unmatched. CDR3 length equals 14 residues. Germline V gives CDR1 ENHRY, CDR2 SYGVKD. The CDR3 sequence is CATLAGEGSNEQFF. The DNA of the CDR3 is TGTGCCACGTTAGCGGGAGAAGGGAGCAATGAGCAGTTCTTC.

This clonotype was seen more than once but under ten times. As DNA, the CDR3 is TGTGCCAGCCACGCGCGGGGATCTAGCACAGATACGCAGTATTTT. This gives the protein CASHARGSSTDTQYF. The chain recombines TRBV18 with TRBJ2-3, with D tentatively TRBD2 (6 bases). The germline V gene has CDR1 KGHSH and CDR2 LQKENI. Trimming took off 8 bases at V and 0 bases at J, with 15 bases between the two ends. The CDR3 runs 15 residues.

In its sample, this clonotype was seen a few times. The CDR3, as DNA: TGTGCCAGCACCCAAACGGGACAGGCGAACACTGAAGCTTTCTTT. Amino acids: CASTQTGQANTEAFF. V usage is TRBV5-6 and J usage is TRBJ1-1; 8 bases are shared with TRBD1. CDR1 SGHDT and CDR2 YYEEEE come from the germline V gene. Unmatched junction bases numbered 8, after V lost 6 bases and J lost 1 base. The CDR3 runs to 15 residues.

The chain joins TRBV5-1 to TRBJ1-4; the D gene is possibly TRBD1 (6 bases). V lost 4 bases, J lost 3 bases, and 10 bases lay in between. Germline V gene lookup returns CDR1 SGHRS and CDR2 YFSETQ. This CDR3 is built from 14 residues. The CDR3 sequence is CASSRSGANEKLFF. Here the CDR3 DNA reads TGCGCCAGCAGCCGGTCAGGGGCTAATGAAAAACTGTTTTTT.

Here the CDR3 reads CASSQWRSAADTQYF. Written as DNA, the CDR3 is TGCGCCAGCAGCCAATGGAGGAGCGCCGCAGATACGCAGTATTTT. This sequence joins TRBV4-3 and TRBJ2-3; D may be TRBD2 (5 bases). The germline V gene has CDR1 LGHNA and CDR2 YSLEER. V was trimmed by 2 bases and J by 4 bases, leaving 13 bases between them. This CDR3 has 15 amino acids.

CDR3 residues: CASNMWSAQPETQYF. CDR3 nucleotides: TGTGCCAGCAACATGTGGTCCGCCCAACCGGAGACCCAGTACTTC. The genes are TRBV6-2 or TRBV6-3 and TRBJ2-5; D remains ambiguous. There are 15 residues in the CDR3. With 7 bases removed from V and 5 bases from J, the gap between germline ends came to 20 bases. In germline, CDR1 is MNHEY, CDR2 SVGEGT.

This clonotype has a single count. The junction differs from germline at one of its ends, possibly a read error. The genes are TRBV10-3 and TRBJ2-3; D is uncertain. Per germline, CDR1 ENHRY and CDR2 SYGVKD. CDR3 length: 13 amino acids. CDR3: CAISDLATETQYF. The CDR3 DNA is TGTGCCATCAGTGACCTGGCCACAGAGACGCAGTATTTT.

The chain couples TRBV20-1 to TRBJ1-1; no reliable D call. Deletions cut 4 bases from V and 1 base from J, with 10 bases between. CDR1 is DFQATT and CDR2 is SNEGSKA in the germline V gene (reference sequence). This CDR3 has 13 residues. As DNA, the CDR3 is TGCAGTGCTATCAGGCAGCAGAACACTGAAGCTTTCTTT. Translating gives CSAIRQQNTEAFF.

This clonotype showed up many times. The chain couples TRBV18 to TRBJ1-2; D remains unclear. The CDR3 length is 14 residues. Deletions cut 3 bases from V and 4 bases from J, with 12 bases between. Germline-derived CDR1 and CDR2 are KGHSH and LQKENI. CDR3 coding DNA: TGTGCCAGCTCACCCAGCGGAGGAAGCTATGGCTACACCTTC. This sequence encodes CASSPSGGSYGYTF.

As for this clonotype: Compared with germline, one end of the junction differs, possibly owing to a read error. CDR3 sequence reads: CSVEGTATYNEQFF. CDR3 DNA: TGCAGCGTGGAAGGGACAGCGACCTACAATGAGCAGTTCTTC. The chain joins TRBV29-1 to TRBJ2-1; TRBD1 matches at 7 bases. The CDR3 extends over 14 amino acids. Germline CDR1 SQVTM, CDR2 ANQGSEA.

This clonotype was seen more than once but under ten times. The J gene is TRBJ2-1, the V gene TRBV7-8, with D hard to call. CDR1 and CDR2 (germline): SGHVS, FQNEAQ. The CDR3 extends over 13 amino acids. V was trimmed by 2 bases and J by 6 bases, leaving 8 bases between them. CDR3 protein: CASSLRLLNEQFF. The CDR3 nucleotides read TGTGCCAGCAGCTTAAGGCTCCTCAATGAGCAGTTCTTC.

This clonotype was observed a handful of times. This rearrangement joins TRBV11-2 to TRBJ2-1; possible D gene TRBD1, 5 bases. Germline V gene lookup returns CDR1 SGHAT and CDR2 FQNNGV. V was shortened by 0 bases and J by 3 bases, with 12 bases between the two germline ends. The CDR3 contains 16 residues. CDR3 sequence: CASSLDLAGRYNEQFF. The CDR3 region has the DNA TGTGCCAGCAGCTTAGATCTGGCAGGGCGCTACAATGAGCAGTTCTTC.